Below, one TCR beta chain is given with its context. Seattle patient enrollment occurred during active infection, with longitudinal follow-up thereafter. The sample belongs to a study of blood T cell repertoires in COVID-19. Profiling relied on immunoSEQ multiplex PCR, and the TCRdb table lists in-frame clones only, not all of them. The sample has about 220,000 clones; 65% to 90% are singletons. CDR3 length: 15 amino acids. Germline CDR1 reads LNHDA; CDR2 reads SQIVND (reference sequence). Trimming cost V 7 bases and J 4 bases; bases outside gene matches: 10. The chain employs TRBV19 and TRBJ1-5; 7 bases align to TRBD1. The sequence came from a woman aged 70-85 years with COVID-19, enrolled during active disease. The sample taken for sequencing was peripheral blood. CDR3: CASTSRGTDNQPQHF. The CDR3 nucleotides read TGTGCCAGTACGAGTCGCGGGACAGATAATCAGCCCCAGCATTTT.